These T cell receptor beta chains were read from a single sample in a study of cytomegalovirus exposure and HLA in healthy donors. TCRdb's copy holds only in-frame clones and misses some; the assay was immunoSEQ multiplex PCR. The table includes under 200,000 clones, approximately 82% detected once. The sample was PBMCs. The receptor source for this set is a male donor in good health and CMV-seropositive. The CDR3 runs from the conserved cysteine through the conserved F or W.

>TRBV10-2|TRBJ2-7
CASSEWDRGTYEQYF
>TRBV7-2|TRBJ1-2
CASRGGTGQIGYTF
>TRBV7-9|TRBJ2-3
CASSLWQGITDTQYF
>TRBV28|TRBJ1-1
CASSPGQGRAFF
>TRBV5-1|TRBJ2-7
CASSLVGRGYEQYF
>TRBV10-1|.
CASSAAGSSYEQYF
>TRBV7-2|TRBJ2-7
CASRPGTSPYEQYF
>TRBV1|TRBJ1-1
CTSSQAGTGTEGTEAFF
>TRBV7-9|TRBJ1-5
CASSFEAQPQHF
>TRBV18|TRBJ1-5
CASSPVGQSGNQPQHF
>TRBV6-5|TRBJ1-2
CASRVRETGNYGYTF
>TRBV28|TRBJ2-7
CASRGPFYEQYF
>TRBV11-2|TRBJ1-2
CASSNLQGARYGYTF
>TRBV13|TRBJ2-1
CASSHSGKLAGSHEQFF
>TRBV27|TRBJ2-1
CASSLSQGLNDEQFF
>TRBV7-9|TRBJ2-3
CASSPGEGLAGTDTQYF
>TRBV28|TRBJ2-6
CASLERAAGANVLTF
>TRBV5-6|TRBJ1-6
CASSLIQGSYNSPLHF
>TRBV27|TRBJ1-6
CASRYTGANSPLHF
>TRBV30|TRBJ2-4
CAWGTGRDSQYF
>TRBV11-2|.
CASSLRDRGFYEQYF
>TRBV28|TRBJ2-5
CASSYGAGEQETQYF
>TRBV4-3|TRBJ1-4
CASSQDGAGGRTNEKLFF
>TRBV25-1|TRBJ1-2
CASSTAGTNYGYTF
>TRBV11-2|TRBJ1-1
CASSSQEGWTEAFF
>TRBV30|TRBJ1-5
CAWSHRSNQPQHF
>TRBV2|TRBJ2-1
CASREGTSGYNEQFF
>TRBV18|TRBJ1-1
CASSPRGALNTEAFF
>TRBV7-8|TRBJ2-7
CASSSTSGPFYEQYF
>TRBV6-5|TRBJ2-7
CASSPGTEVYEQYF
>TRBV7-9|TRBJ2-2
CASSSTVGQGYAGELFF
>TRBV28|TRBJ2-7
CASRRTGVGEQYF
>TRBV19|TRBJ2-5
CASSIRWGGAQETQYF
>TRBV5-1|TRBJ1-5
CASSLTGTANQPQHF
>TRBV6-5|TRBJ1-2
CASSYSTPEGYTF
>TRBV30|TRBJ1-1
CAWNQQVNTEAFF
>TRBV19|TRBJ1-5
CASRVQGISNQPQHF
>TRBV7-9|TRBJ2-1
CASSFGEQFF
>TRBV9|TRBJ2-7
CASSVAWGGEQYF
>TRBV4-3|TRBJ2-7
CASSQEKGPYEQYF
>TRBV11-3|TRBJ2-2
CASSVSGGTGELFF
>TRBV5-4|TRBJ1-1
CASSFAGRGTEAFF
>TRBV5-8|TRBJ2-7
CASSPGTVSYEQYF
>TRBV9|TRBJ1-1
CASSRGGVPEAFF
>TRBV5-6|TRBJ2-5
CASSLKREETQYF
>TRBV7-9|TRBJ2-1
CASSTGAPEQFF